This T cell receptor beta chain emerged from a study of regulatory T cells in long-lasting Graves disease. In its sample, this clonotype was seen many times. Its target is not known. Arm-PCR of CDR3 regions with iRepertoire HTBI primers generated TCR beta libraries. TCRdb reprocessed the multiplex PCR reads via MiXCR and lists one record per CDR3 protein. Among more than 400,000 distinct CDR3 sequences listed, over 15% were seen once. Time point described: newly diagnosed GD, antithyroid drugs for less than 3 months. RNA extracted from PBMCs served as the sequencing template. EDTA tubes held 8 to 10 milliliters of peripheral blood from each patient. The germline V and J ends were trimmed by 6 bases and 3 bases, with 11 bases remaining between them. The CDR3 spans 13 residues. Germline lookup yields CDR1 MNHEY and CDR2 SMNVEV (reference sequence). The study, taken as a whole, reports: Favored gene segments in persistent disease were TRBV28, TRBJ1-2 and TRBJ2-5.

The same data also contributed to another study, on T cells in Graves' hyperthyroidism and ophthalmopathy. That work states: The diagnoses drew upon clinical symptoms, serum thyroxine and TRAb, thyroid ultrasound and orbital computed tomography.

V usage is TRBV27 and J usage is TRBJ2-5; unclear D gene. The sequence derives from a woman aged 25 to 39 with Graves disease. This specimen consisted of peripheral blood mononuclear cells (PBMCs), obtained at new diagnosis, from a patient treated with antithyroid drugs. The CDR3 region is CASRVRVKETQYF. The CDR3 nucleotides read TGTGCCAGCAGAGTTAGGGTAAAAGAGACCCAGTACTTC.